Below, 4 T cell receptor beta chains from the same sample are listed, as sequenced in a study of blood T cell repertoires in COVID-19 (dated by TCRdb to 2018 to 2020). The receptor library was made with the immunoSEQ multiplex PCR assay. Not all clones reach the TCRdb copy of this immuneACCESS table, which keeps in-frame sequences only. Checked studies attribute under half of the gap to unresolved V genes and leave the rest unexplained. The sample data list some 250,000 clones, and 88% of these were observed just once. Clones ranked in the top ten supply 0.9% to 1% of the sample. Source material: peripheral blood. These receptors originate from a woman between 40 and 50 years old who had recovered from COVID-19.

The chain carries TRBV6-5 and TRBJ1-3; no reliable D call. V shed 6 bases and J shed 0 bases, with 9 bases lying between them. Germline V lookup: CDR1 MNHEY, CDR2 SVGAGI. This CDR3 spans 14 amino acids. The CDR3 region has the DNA TGTGCCAGCAGGCTCGAGAGCTCTGGAAACACCATATATTTT. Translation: CASRLESSGNTIYF.

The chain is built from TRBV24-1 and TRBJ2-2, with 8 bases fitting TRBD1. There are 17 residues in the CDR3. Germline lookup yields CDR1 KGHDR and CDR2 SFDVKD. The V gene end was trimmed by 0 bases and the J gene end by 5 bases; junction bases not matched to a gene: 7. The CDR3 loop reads CATSDLNGQGSTGELFF. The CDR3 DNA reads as TGTGCCACCAGTGATTTGAACGGACAGGGTAGTACCGGGGAGCTGTTTTTT.

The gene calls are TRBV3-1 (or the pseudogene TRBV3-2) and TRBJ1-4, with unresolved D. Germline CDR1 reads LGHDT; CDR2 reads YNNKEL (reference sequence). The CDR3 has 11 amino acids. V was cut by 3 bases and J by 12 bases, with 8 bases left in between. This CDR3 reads CASSQISELFF. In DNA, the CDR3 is TGTGCCAGCAGCCAGATCTCGGAACTGTTTTTT.

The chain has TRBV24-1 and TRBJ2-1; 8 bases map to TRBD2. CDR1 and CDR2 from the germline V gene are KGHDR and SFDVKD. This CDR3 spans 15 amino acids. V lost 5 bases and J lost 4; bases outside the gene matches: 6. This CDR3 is CATSGGSGTYNEQFF. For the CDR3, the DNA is TGTGCCACCAGTGGTGGTAGCGGGACTTACAATGAGCAGTTCTTC.